This T cell receptor (beta chain) was recovered during a study of T cell changes during pregnancy in multiple sclerosis. This CDR3 is 15 amino acids long. Germline values: CDR1 SGHAT, CDR2 FQNNGV. The V end lost 4 bases, the J end lost 2 bases, and 14 bases lay between the germline ends. TCRdb's table, derived via immunoSEQ multiplex PCR, lists solely in-frame clones and lacks some. The profile shows around 100,000 clones, around 92% of them singletons. Sequenced material: peripheral blood, taken in the second trimester of pregnancy. The sequence was obtained from a female donor with multiple sclerosis, enrolled in a pregnancy study. The rearrangement uses TRBV11-2 and TRBJ2-5; maybe TRBD1 (5 bases). The CDR3 DNA reads TGTGCCAGCAGCTACGAATACAGGCCTCAAGAGACCCAGTACTTC. Translation: CASSYEYRPQETQYF. Full variable domain (rest looked up from reference TRBV11-2 and TRBJ2-5): EAGVAQSPRYKIIEKRQSVAFWCNPISGHATLYWYQQILGQGPKLLIQFQNNGVVDDSQLPKDRFSAERLKGVDSTLKIQPAKLEDSAVYLCASSYEYRPQETQYFGPGTRLLVL.